The 26 T cell receptor beta chains presented below share a single source sample, sequenced in a study of high-grade serous ovarian cancer treatment subgroups. This table comes from immunoSEQ multiplex PCR, and its TCRdb copy is limited to in-frame clones, with some not included. The table includes 350 to 550 clones, over 70% detected once. Tumor samples were taken before definitive surgery or chemotherapy. Sequenced sample: tumor tissue. The receptors stem from a human donor with high-grade serous ovarian cancer.

V is TRBV7-2 and J is TRBJ2-1, with D perhaps TRBD1 or TRBD2 (5 bases each). This CDR3 is 16 amino acids long. CDR1 is SGHTA and CDR2 is FQGNSA in the germline V gene. Trimming cost V 5 bases and J 0 bases, with 14 bases left between them. Written as DNA, the CDR3 is TGTGCCAGCAGCAAAGAGGGGATCAGCTCCTACAATGAGCAGTTCTTC. Encoded protein: CASSKEGISSYNEQFF.

The chain carries TRBV4-3 and TRBJ1-2; D possibly corresponds to TRBD1 (5 bases). Germline V lookup: CDR1 LGHNA, CDR2 YSLEER. V was shortened by 0 bases and J by 1 base, with 12 bases between the two germline ends. The CDR3 runs 16 residues. CDR3: CASSQDFGHLNYGYTF. The CDR3 DNA reads TGCGCCAGCAGCCAAGATTTCGGACACCTTAACTATGGCTACACCTTC.

V usage is TRBV28 and J usage is TRBJ2-7; no reliable D call. The CDR3 is 12 residues long. The germline V gene encodes CDR1 MDHEN and CDR2 SYDVKM. The V and J ends lost 3 bases and 3 bases respectively, with 6 bases between them. The CDR3 sequence is CASSFLLYEQYF. The DNA for the CDR3 is TGTGCCAGCAGTTTTCTGCTCTACGAGCAGTACTTC.

This chain connects TRBV18 to TRBJ1-1; D is unresolved. Germline CDR1 and CDR2: KGHSH and LQKENI. The V and J ends lost 6 bases and 2 bases respectively, with 13 bases between them. The CDR3 is 14 residues long. CDR3 nucleotide sequence: TGTGCCAGCTCGGCTGCGTTCGGAAACACTGAAGCTTTCTTT. This gives the protein CASSAAFGNTEAFF.

This clone was seen a single time. The chain carries TRBV30 and TRBJ1-1; a possible D gene is TRBD1 (6 bases). CDR1 is GTSNPN and CDR2 is SVGIG in the germline V gene (reference sequence). The CDR3 extends over 13 amino acids. With 2 bases removed from V and 12 bases from J, the gap between germline ends came to 19 bases. CDR3 sequence: CAWSRGTLGMSFF. The CDR3 nucleotides are TGTGCCTGGAGTAGGGGGACGCTAGGCATGTCTTTCTTT.

On this clone itself: One junction end does not reproduce the germline sequence, and a read error may be involved. The CDR3 DNA follows: TGTGCCAGCAGCAAAGAGGGGATCAGCTCCTACAATGGGCAGTTCTTC. As protein: CASSKEGISSYNGQFF. The J gene is TRBJ2-1, the V gene TRBV7-2, with D perhaps TRBD1 or TRBD2 (5 bases each). Germline assignment: CDR1 SGHTA and CDR2 FQGNSA. The CDR3 runs 16 residues.

There are a few counts of this clone. The chain links TRBV7-2 to TRBJ1-1, with D possibly TRBD1 on 6 matching bases. The CDR3 loop spans 13 amino acids. CDR1 SGHTA and CDR2 FQGNSA come from the germline V gene. V dropped 6 bases and J dropped 1 base, with 9 bases sitting between them. This CDR3 reads CASSTGRNTEAFF. The CDR3 DNA follows: TGTGCCAGCAGTACAGGGAGGAACACTGAAGCTTTCTTT.

V and J are TRBV6-5 and TRBJ1-3; D remains unclear. The germline V gene has CDR1 MNHEY and CDR2 SVGAGI. Trimming pared 0 bases from V and 4 bases from J, leaving 7 bases between. This CDR3 spans 14 amino acids. The CDR3 here is CASSYSSKGNTIYF. The CDR3 coding sequence is TGTGCCAGCAGTTACTCGAGTAAGGGAAACACCATATATTTT.

The V call is TRBV2, the J call TRBJ2-7, with D tentatively TRBD2 (5 bases). CDR1 and CDR2 (germline): SNHLY, FYNNEI. The CDR3 sequence is 13 residues long. Trimming took off 7 bases at V and 0 bases at J, with 10 bases between the two ends. CDR3 sequence (DNA): TGTGCCAGCACGAGGGCAGTCTCCTACGAGCAGTACTTC. Protein: CASTRAVSYEQYF.

This chain links TRBV6-5 with TRBJ1-1; D is unresolved. Germline CDR1 is MNHEY and CDR2 is SVGAGI. The CDR3 totals 12 residues. V was pared by 6 bases and J by 6 bases, with 11 bases between. The CDR3 sequence is CASSRLVSEAFF. The CDR3, as DNA: TGTGCCAGCAGCCGATTGGTGTCTGAAGCTTTCTTT.

The chain has TRBV20-1 and TRBJ2-1; a possible D gene is TRBD2 (6 bases). CDR1 is DFQATT, CDR2 SNEGSKA, per germline (reference sequence). The CDR3 has 10 amino acids. V lost 5 bases and J lost 8, with 7 bases in between. DNA of the CDR3: TGCAGTGCTGGGGGGTATGAGCAGTTCTTC. It specifies CSAGGYEQFF.

This clone occurred a few times. V is TRBV29-1 and J is TRBJ1-1, with D possibly being TRBD1 (5 bases). The CDR3 consists of 14 residues. The germline gives CDR1 SQVTM, CDR2 ANQGSEA. Trimming took 4 bases from V and 1 from J, leaving 13 bases between them. The CDR3 DNA reads TGCAGCGTTGTGCCAGGGCCCCCGAACACTGAAGCTTTCTTT. Its translation: CSVVPGPPNTEAFF.

This clone came up once. V gene TRBV6-1 combines with J gene TRBJ1-2; possibly TRBD1 for D (6 bases). Trimming stripped 2 bases from V and 7 bases from J, with 20 bases between. This CDR3 is 16 amino acids long. The V gene's germline CDR1 is MNHNS and CDR2 SASEGT. The CDR3 nucleotides are TGTGCCAGCAGTGAACCTGGCAGGGGAATCGGTGGTGGCTACACCTTC. Its protein product is CASSEPGRGIGGGYTF.

The genes are TRBV5-1 and TRBJ2-7; D unresolved. The CDR3 consists of 14 residues. Per germline, CDR1 SGHRS and CDR2 YFSETQ. The V end lost 2 bases, the J end lost 7 bases, and 16 bases lay between the germline ends. CDR3 nucleotide sequence: TGCGCCAGCAGCTTCGGCCACGGGCCTCGGGAGCAGTACTTC. It is translated as CASSFGHGPREQYF.

The chain combines TRBV7-9 with TRBJ2-3; TRBD1 is a possible D gene (5 bases). The CDR3 runs 15 residues. V dropped 5 bases and J dropped 2 bases, with 14 bases sitting between them. CDR1 SEHNR and CDR2 FQNEAQ come from the germline V gene (reference sequence). The CDR3 sequence is CASSPRGGFTDTQYF. For the CDR3, the DNA is TGTGCCAGCAGCCCTAGGGGCGGCTTCACAGATACGCAGTATTTT.

The chain joins TRBV7-2 to TRBJ1-2; TRBD1 agrees at 9 bases. CDR1 and CDR2 from the germline V gene are SGHTA and FQGNSA. The CDR3 is 14 residues long. V dropped 4 bases and J dropped 6; count of bases not matched to a gene: 6. The CDR3, as DNA: TGTGCCAGCAGCTCAGCCGGGACAGGGAATGGCTACACCTTC. Its protein is CASSSAGTGNGYTF.

The CDR3 DNA is TGTGCCTGGGGCGGTTCGTCGGATGAAAAACTGTTTTTT. Amino acids: CAWGGSSDEKLFF. The rearrangement joins TRBV30 to TRBJ1-4; D is unclear. Germline V gene data show CDR1 as GTSNPN and CDR2 as SVGIG (reference sequence). Trimming removed 5 bases at V and 6 bases at J, with 13 bases between. The CDR3 spans 13 residues. Complete variable domain (other parts from reference TRBV30 and TRBJ1-4): SQTIHQWPATLVQPVGSPLSLECTVEGTSNPNLYWYRQAAGRGLQLLFYSVGIGQISSEVPQNLSASRPQDRQFILSSKKLLLSDSGFYLCAWGGSSDEKLFFGSGTQLSVL.

This sequence joins TRBV5-1 and TRBJ2-5, with 7 bases fitting TRBD1. Germline V CDR1 and CDR2: SGHRS, YFSETQ. Losses at the gene ends were 5 bases for V and 2 bases for J; bases not matched to a gene: 6. CDR3 length: 14 amino acids. The chain's CDR3 is CASSITGVQETQYF. The CDR3 nucleotides are TGCGCCAGCAGTATTACAGGGGTTCAAGAGACCCAGTACTTC. The full variable domain, rest sourced from reference TRBV5-1 and TRBJ2-5, is KAGVTQTPRYLIKTRGQQVTLSCSPISGHRSVSWYQQTPGQGLQFLFEYFSETQRNKGNFPGRFSGRQFSNSRSEMNVSTLELGDSALYLCASSITGVQETQYFGPGTRLLVL.

The chain has TRBV7-9 and TRBJ2-7; no clear D gene. Trimming removed 1 base from V and 1 base from J, with 11 bases in between. Germline CDR1 and CDR2: SEHNR and FQNEAQ (reference sequence). CDR3 length equals 15 residues. CDR3 residues: CASSLGRARSYEQYF. The CDR3 nucleotides are TGTGCCAGCAGCTTAGGCCGGGCCCGTTCCTACGAGCAGTACTTC.

V is TRBV2 and J is TRBJ1-4, with a possible D match to TRBD1 (5 bases). V was pared by 6 bases and J by 5 bases, with 13 bases between. Germline values: CDR1 SNHLY, CDR2 FYNNEI. This CDR3 region has 14 residues. CDR3 nucleotide sequence: TGTGCCAGCAGCGACACAGGTTCCAATGAAAAACTGTTTTTT. It is translated as CASSDTGSNEKLFF.

The chain recombines TRBV5-1 with TRBJ1-1; D ambiguous. V lost 0 bases to trimming and J lost 1 base, with 4 bases between them. This CDR3 is built from 13 residues. CDR1 and CDR2 from the germline V gene are SGHRS and YFSETQ. CDR3 DNA: TGCGCCAGCAGCTTGGAAACGAACACTGAAGCTTTCTTT. It specifies CASSLETNTEAFF.

J is TRBJ1-2 and V is TRBV7-2; D ambiguous. Per germline, CDR1 SGHTA and CDR2 FQGNSA. The ends were cut back, 1 base at V and 8 bases at J, with 11 bases in the middle. This CDR3 is 13 amino acids long. CDR3 nucleotides: TGTGCCAGCAGCTTAGTAAAGGAGGAAGGCTACACCTTC. This sequence encodes CASSLVKEEGYTF.

About this clone: This same CDR3 is encoded by further DNA sequences in the sample. The V call is TRBV6-6, the J call TRBJ2-2; D gene uncertain. The CDR3 has 12 amino acids. The germline CDR1 and CDR2 sequences are MNHNY and SVGAGI (reference sequence). Trimming took off 2 bases at V and 5 bases at J, with 3 bases between the two ends. In nucleotides, the CDR3 is TGTGCCAGCAGTTACCGAACCGGGGAGCTGTTTTTT. Residues: CASSYRTGELFF.

The chain couples TRBV4-2 to TRBJ2-7; a possible D gene is TRBD1 (6 bases). Germline CDR1 and CDR2: LGHNA and YNFKEQ. V was trimmed by 1 base and J by 7 bases, leaving 14 bases between them. The CDR3 contains 14 residues. The CDR3 coding sequence is TGTGCCAGCAGCCAAGGGGACAAGGCAGCGGAGCAGTACTTC. Protein sequence: CASSQGDKAAEQYF.

This chain joins TRBV5-1 and TRBJ1-4; D gene uncertain. V was pared by 3 bases and J by 3 bases, with 9 bases between. This CDR3 has 14 residues. Germline values: CDR1 SGHRS, CDR2 YFSETQ. In DNA form, the CDR3 reads TGCGCCAGCAGCTCCATGGTCGCTAATGAAAAACTGTTTTTT. Protein sequence: CASSSMVANEKLFF.

This chain connects TRBV7-9 to TRBJ1-2; TRBD1 might be the D (6 bases). V was pared by 0 bases and J by 0 bases, with 11 bases between. Germline CDR1 reads SEHNR; CDR2 reads FQNEAQ (reference sequence). The CDR3 runs to 16 residues. The CDR3: CASSLAGAGANYGYTF. In DNA, the CDR3 is TGTGCCAGCAGCTTAGCGGGGGCAGGGGCTAACTATGGCTACACCTTC. Filled out from reference TRBV7-9 and TRBJ1-2, the complete variable domain reads DTGVSQNPRHKITKRGQNVTFRCDPISEHNRLYWYRQTLGQGPEFLTYFQNEAQLEKSRLLSDRFSAERPKGSFSTLEIQRTEQGDSAMYLCASSLAGAGANYGYTFGSGTRLTVV.